These 3 T cell receptor beta chains came from one sample sequenced in a study of T-cell memory formation after mild COVID-19. TCRdb independently ran MiXCR on the 5' RACE reads; one entry per CDR3 protein. The repertoire holds more than 450,000 distinct CDR3 sequences, with around 17% as singletons. Material for sequencing was PBMCs or a T cell subset sorted from them (not recorded which). These receptors came from an adult woman who had mild COVID-19 (a few samples of this study predate the infection). Cell type and time point are not known.

This clonotype came up many times. The chain carries TRBV7-9 and TRBJ2-7; D call uncertain. Germline-derived CDR1 and CDR2 are SEHNR and FQNEAQ (reference sequence). V lost 5 bases and J lost 3, with 20 bases in between. This CDR3 has 16 residues. CDR3 bases: TGTGCCAGCAGCCCGCCCCCCGTAGGCCCCCTCTACGAGCAGTACTTC. Encoded protein: CASSPPPVGPLYEQYF.

The chain employs TRBV4-3 and TRBJ2-2; a weak D match, TRBD2 (8 bases). Germline CDR1 LGHNA, CDR2 YSLEER. V dropped 4 bases and J dropped 2 bases, with 14 bases sitting between them. This CDR3 is 16 amino acids long. CDR3 residues: CASSPREGANTGELFF. The CDR3 coding sequence is TGCGCCAGCAGCCCTCGGGAGGGGGCTAACACCGGGGAGCTGTTTTTT.

This rearrangement joins TRBV7-8 to TRBJ1-4; possible D gene TRBD1, 5 bases. The CDR3 runs 16 residues. Germline CDR1 reads SGHVS; CDR2 reads FQNEAQ. Trimming took 2 bases from V and 3 from J, leaving 13 bases between them. The CDR3 loop reads CASSLSGTGANEKLFF. CDR3 in DNA: TGTGCCAGCAGCTTAAGCGGGACCGGCGCTAATGAAAAACTGTTTTTT.